These T cell receptor beta chains were read from a single sample in a study of CD8 T cells in ankylosing spondylitis. Using its own MiXCR run on the 5' RACE reads, TCRdb lists one record per CDR3 protein. The table has 150,000 to 200,000 distinct CDR3 sequences, under 35% seen once. Specimen: synovial fluid, either unsorted or a sorted T cell fraction (not recorded which). These receptor sequences come from a male donor with ankylosing spondylitis. Both conserved end residues are part of each CDR3. The D gene is left open where the match is weak. The size of a clone is reported for some rows only, either as once, few or many, or as a class for expanded clones.

>few|TRBJ1-5|TRBV12-3/TRBV12-4|NA
CASSHRGGDSNQPQHF
TGTGCCAGCAGCCACAGAGGGGGGGATAGCAATCAGCCCCAGCATTTT
>few|TRBJ1-3|TRBV29-1|NA
CSVVSQGNTIYF
TGCAGCGTTGTGTCCCAAGGAAACACCATATATTTT
>few|TRBJ2-5|TRBV7-8|NA
CASSLAGALLETQYF
TGTGCCAGCAGCTTAGCGGGAGCGCTTCTGGAGACCCAGTACTTC
>many|TRBJ2-7|TRBV10-3|TRBD1
CAISVQSRETGFSYEQYF
TGTGCCATCAGTGTTCAAAGTAGAGAGACAGGGTTTTCCTACGAGCAGTACTTC
>NA|TRBJ2-1|TRBV10-3|TRBD2
CAISDSHRTSGNYDEQFF
TGTGCCATCAGTGATTCGCACCGGACTAGCGGGAATTACGATGAGCAGTTCTTC
>many|TRBJ1-5|TRBV30|TRBD1
CAWSMTTGASQPQHF
TGTGCCTGGAGTATGACGACAGGGGCTAGTCAGCCCCAGCATTTT
>once|TRBJ1-4|TRBV7-9|TRBD1
CASSFGQGFNEKLFF
TGTGCCAGCAGCTTCGGACAGGGGTTTAATGAAAAACTGTTTTTT
>many|TRBJ2-7|TRBV28|NA
CASSIQAYEQYF
TGTGCCAGCAGTATCCAGGCCTACGAGCAGTACTTC
>NA|TRBJ2-3|TRBV9|NA
CASSVGDGSSTDTQYF
TGTGCCAGCAGCGTAGGAGATGGGAGTAGCACAGATACGCAGTATTTT
>many|TRBJ2-3|TRBV5-1|NA
CASRPEADTQYF
TGCGCCAGCAGACCAGAGGCAGATACGCAGTATTTT
>NA|TRBJ2-1|TRBV7-9|NA
CASSFTLYEQFF
TGTGCCAGCAGCTTTACTTTGTATGAGCAGTTCTTC
>NA|TRBJ2-1|TRBV7-9|NA
CASSPPPRLGVGNEQFF
TGTGCCAGCAGCCCCCCCCCGAGACTAGGGGTCGGGAATGAGCAGTTCTTC
>NA|TRBJ2-5|TRBV12-3/TRBV12-4|NA
CASSKYRQETQYF
TGTGCCAGCAGTAAATACAGACAAGAGACCCAGTACTTC
>NA|TRBJ2-2|TRBV27|TRBD2
CASSSGLAGTGELFF
TGTGCCAGCAGTTCGGGACTAGCGGGCACCGGGGAGCTGTTTTTT
>NA|TRBJ2-3|TRBV7-2|NA
CASSSDYLRTDTQYF
TGTGCCAGCAGCTCGGACTACCTTCGCACAGATACGCAGTATTTT
>few|TRBJ2-7|TRBV20-1|NA
CSARNQKGPYEQYF
TGCAGTGCTAGGAACCAGAAGGGCCCCTACGAGCAGTACTTC
>few|TRBJ2-5|TRBV9|TRBD1
CASSAGTGIALFGETQYF
TGTGCCAGCAGCGCAGGGACAGGGATAGCCCTATTTGGAGAGACCCAGTACTTC
>few|TRBJ1-1|TRBV5-1|NA
CASSLDGVNTEAFF
TGCGCCAGCAGCTTGGACGGGGTGAACACTGAAGCTTTCTTT
>NA|TRBJ2-7|TRBV4-2|TRBD2
CASSQAGGMTSGYEQYF
TGTGCCAGCAGCCAAGCCGGGGGTATGACTAGCGGCTACGAGCAGTACTTC
>NA|TRBJ2-7|TRBV7-8|NA
CASSLQGGYHEQYF
TGTGCCAGCAGCTTACAGGGTGGCTACCACGAGCAGTACTTC
>NA|TRBJ2-1|TRBV18|TRBD1
CASSPPGTGAYNEQFF
TGTGCCAGCTCACCACCCGGGACAGGGGCCTACAATGAGCAGTTCTTC
>NA|TRBJ2-2|TRBV5-6|TRBD2
CASSPRARGSGELFF
TGTGCCAGCAGCCCTCGGGCGCGGGGGTCCGGGGAGCTGTTTTTT
>NA|TRBJ2-1|TRBV15|TRBD2
CATSRKREGSYNEQFF
TGTGCCACCAGCAGAAAGCGGGAGGGGTCCTACAATGAGCAGTTCTTC
>many|TRBJ2-3|TRBV7-6|TRBD2
CASSLKAGPPGTSITDTQYF
TGTGCCAGCAGCTTAAAGGCCGGACCCCCCGGGACTAGCATCACAGATACGCAGTATTTT
>NA|TRBJ2-5|TRBV18|NA
CASSPFHETQYF
TGTGCCAGCTCACCATTCCACGAGACCCAGTACTTC
>NA|TRBJ2-2|TRBV19|NA
CASSWWADTGELFF
TGTGCCAGTAGTTGGTGGGCGGACACCGGGGAGCTGTTTTTT
>NA|TRBJ2-7|TRBV6-5|NA
CASSYSGTVNEQYF
TGTGCCAGCAGTTACTCGGGTACCGTTAACGAGCAGTACTTC
>few|TRBJ2-7|TRBV27|TRBD1
CASRRQGAYEQYF
TGTGCCAGCCGTAGGCAGGGGGCCTACGAGCAGTACTTC
>many|TRBJ1-5|TRBV3-1|NA
CASSQGWAGGRQPQHF
TGTGCCAGCAGCCAAGGATGGGCGGGGGGGCGGCAGCCCCAGCATTTT
>few|TRBJ2-5|TRBV6-1|TRBD1
CASGTGGERWETQYF
TGTGCCAGCGGGACAGGGGGCGAGCGGTGGGAGACCCAGTACTTC
>many|TRBJ1-1|TRBV5-6|NA
CASSLAGANVAEAFF
TGTGCCAGCAGCTTGGCCGGGGCTAACGTCGCTGAAGCTTTCTTT
>NA|TRBJ2-7|TRBV7-2|TRBD2
CASSIVASGQYF
TGTGCCAGCAGCATAGTGGCTAGCGGGCAGTACTTC
>NA|TRBJ1-2|TRBV2|NA
CASKGTVNYGYTF
TGTGCCAGCAAGGGGACGGTAAACTATGGCTACACCTTC
>NA|TRBJ1-1|TRBV6-5|NA
CASSYSRALNTEAFF
TGTGCCAGCAGTTACTCGAGGGCCCTGAACACTGAAGCTTTCTTT
>NA|TRBJ2-7|TRBV7-9|TRBD1
CASSTRTGGSYEQYF
TGTGCCAGCAGCACCCGGACAGGGGGCTCATACGAGCAGTACTTC
>few|TRBJ2-7|TRBV12-3/TRBV12-4|TRBD1
CASSLSGTGNPYEQYF
TGTGCCAGCAGTTTATCTGGGACAGGGAACCCCTACGAGCAGTACTTC
>NA|TRBJ1-2|TRBV5-6|NA
CASSLGPSWGNYGYTF
TGTGCCAGCAGCTTGGGGCCTAGCTGGGGCAACTATGGCTACACCTTC
>NA|TRBJ1-1|TRBV11-1|TRBD1
CASSFTYRGGGGMNTEAFF
TGTGCCAGCAGCTTTACTTACAGGGGCGGTGGTGGGATGAACACTGAAGCTTTCTTT
>NA|TRBJ2-1|TRBV30|TRBD2
CAQREGGEQFF
TGTGCCCAGCGGGAGGGAGGGGAGCAGTTCTTC
>many|TRBJ1-1|TRBV20-1|TRBD1
CSAGTGGGLNTEAFF
TGCAGTGCCGGTACAGGGGGCGGATTGAACACTGAAGCTTTCTTT
>NA|TRBJ1-1|TRBV20-1|NA
CSARARAVPGTEAFF
TGCAGTGCTAGAGCCAGGGCCGTCCCGGGCACTGAAGCTTTCTTT
>NA|TRBJ1-5|TRBV7-9|NA
CASSLGDTGNQPQHF
TGTGCCAGCAGCTTGGGGGATACGGGCAATCAGCCCCAGCATTTT
>NA|TRBJ1-5|TRBV18|NA
CASSPSRVNQPQHF
TGTGCCAGCTCACCGTCCAGGGTGAATCAGCCCCAGCATTTT
>NA|TRBJ1-4|TRBV4-1|NA
CASSHLGREKLFF
TGCGCCAGCAGCCACCTGGGGCGGGAAAAACTGTTTTTT
>NA|TRBJ1-1|TRBV29-1|TRBD1
CSVSGQGITEAFF
TGCAGCGTTTCGGGACAGGGGATCACTGAAGCTTTCTTT
>NA|TRBJ1-6|TRBV4-1|NA
CASSQSPYNSPLHF
TGCGCCAGCAGCCAAAGCCCGTATAATTCACCCCTCCACTTT
>NA|TRBJ2-1|TRBV5-1|TRBD2
CASSLGLAGENEQFF
TGCGCCAGCAGCTTGGGTTTAGCGGGAGAAAATGAGCAGTTCTTC
>NA|TRBJ2-3|TRBV10-3|NA
CAISESGHPTQYF
TGTGCCATCAGTGAGTCGGGGCATCCGACGCAGTATTTT
>NA|TRBJ2-7|TRBV3-1|NA
CASSQDVDYYEQYF
TGTGCCAGCAGCCAAGATGTAGACTACTACGAGCAGTACTTC